These 21 T cell receptor beta chains came from one sample sequenced in a study of cytomegalovirus exposure and HLA in healthy donors. Amplification used 60 Vbeta primers and 13 Jbeta primers. Method: immunoSEQ multiplex PCR; TCRdb's copy keeps in-frame clones and lacks some. The profile shows 150,000 to 200,000 clones, almost 85% of them singletons. The sequenced sample was PBMCs. Receptors were obtained from a woman between 45 and 60 years old in good health and CMV-seronegative.

This clone occurred once. The chain employs TRBV25-1 and TRBJ2-7, with 10 bases that match TRBD2. Germline V gene sequence: CDR1 MGHDK, CDR2 SYGVNS. The J segment lost 4 bases and the V segment lost 7 bases, leaving 4 bases of the junction unmatched. CDR3 size: 13 residues. CDR3 in DNA: TGTGCCAGCAAACTAGCGGGAAGTTACGAGCAGTACTTC. Amino acid sequence: CASKLAGSYEQYF.

The chain recombines TRBV6-6 with TRBJ1-5; D ambiguous. Trimming pared 8 bases from V and 6 bases from J, leaving 14 bases between. The CDR3 has 13 residues. CDR1 MNHNY and CDR2 SVGAGI come from the germline V gene (reference sequence). CDR3 region: CASLEEGGQPQHF. CDR3 DNA sequence: TGTGCCAGCCTAGAGGAGGGAGGTCAGCCCCAGCATTTT.

V is TRBV19 and J is TRBJ1-5, with D uncertain. The CDR3 runs to 16 residues. Germline CDR1 and CDR2: LNHDA and SQIVND (reference sequence). V dropped 3 bases and J dropped 1 base, with 13 bases sitting between them. The CDR3 reads CASSIASGVSNQPQHF. The CDR3 DNA sequence: TGTGCCAGTAGTATTGCTAGCGGGGTGAGCAATCAGCCCCAGCATTTT.

The genes are TRBV28 and TRBJ1-6; TRBD1 is a possible D gene (6 bases). Germline lookup yields CDR1 MDHEN and CDR2 SYDVKM. The CDR3 runs 13 residues. Trimming took 10 bases from V and 7 from J, leaving 14 bases between them. The CDR3, as DNA: TGTGCCACCACAGGGATGTGGAATTCACCCCTCCACTTT. Its protein is CATTGMWNSPLHF. Drawing the rest from reference TRBV28 and TRBJ1-6, the complete variable domain is DVKVTQSSRYLVKRTGEKVFLECVQDMDHENMFWYRQDPGLGLRLIYFSYDVKMKEKGDIPEGYSVSREKKERFSLILESASTNQTSMYLCATTGMWNSPLHFGNGTRLTVT.

This clone showed up just once. This chain joins TRBV23-1 and TRBJ1-2; TRBD1 aligns across 9 bases. TRBV23-1 is marked as an open reading frame, function uncertain. The CDR3 sequence is 16 residues long. The trim removed 3 bases at V and 6 bases at J, leaving 11 bases unmatched. The CDR3 nucleotides read TGCGCCAGCAGTCACCAGAGGGACAGGGAATTGGATGGCTACACCTTC. This gives the protein CASSHQRDRELDGYTF.

J is TRBJ2-7 and V is TRBV15; weak D call: TRBD2 (8 bases). This CDR3 contains 17 residues. The germline CDR1 and CDR2 sequences are LNHNV and YYDKDF (reference sequence). The germline V and J ends were trimmed by 0 bases and 1 base, with 16 bases remaining between them. The CDR3 sequence: CATSRDREGARSYEQYF. As DNA, the CDR3 is TGTGCCACCAGCAGAGATCGGGAGGGGGCGCGTTCCTACGAGCAGTACTTC.

This CDR3 reads CATSSRDRGEKLFF. CDR3 nucleotide sequence: TGTGCCACCAGCAGCCGGGACAGGGGAGAGAAACTGTTTTTT. This sequence joins TRBV15 and TRBJ1-4; 10 positions agree with TRBD1. Looked up from germline, CDR1 is LNHNV and CDR2 is YYDKDF (reference sequence). Unmatched junction bases numbered 6, after V lost 3 bases and J lost 11 bases. CDR3 length equals 14 residues. Full variable domain (missing parts from reference TRBV15 and TRBJ1-4): DAMVIQNPRYQVTQFGKPVTLSCSQTLNHNVMYWYQQKSSQAPKLLFHYYDKDFNNEADTPDNFQSRRPNTSFCFLDIRSPGLGDTAMYLCATSSRDRGEKLFFGSGTQLSVL.

J is TRBJ1-5 and V is TRBV7-2; 7 bases agree with TRBD1. V was clipped by 5 bases and J by 3 bases; unmatched bases: 7. CDR1 and CDR2 (germline): SGHTA, FQGNSA. CDR3 size: 15 residues. Here the CDR3 reads CASSVRTGFNQPQHF. The CDR3, as DNA: TGTGCCAGCAGCGTCCGGACAGGCTTCAATCAGCCCCAGCATTTT.

The chain combines TRBV19 with TRBJ1-5, with D tentatively TRBD1 (6 bases). From germline, CDR1 is LNHDA and CDR2 SQIVND (reference sequence). V lost 4 bases and J lost 3, with 13 bases in between. The CDR3 contains 15 residues. In DNA, the CDR3 is TGTGCCAGTAGTACGATACAGGGCTCCAATCAGCCCCAGCATTTT. Amino acids: CASSTIQGSNQPQHF.

The gene calls are TRBV25-1 and TRBJ1-2, with D perhaps TRBD1 (5 bases). The germline V gene encodes CDR1 MGHDK and CDR2 SYGVNS. The V end was cut by 1 base, the J end by 8 bases, with 11 bases between. The length of the CDR3 is 13 residues. CDR3 DNA: TGTGCCAGCAGTGAATCGTTTAGGGGAGGCTACACCTTC. Translation gives CASSESFRGGYTF.

The rearrangement links TRBV4-3 to TRBJ1-6, with D possibly being TRBD1 (5 bases). Trimming took off 0 bases at V and 2 bases at J, with 11 bases between the two ends. The germline V gene has CDR1 LGHNA and CDR2 YSLEER. This CDR3 has 17 residues. CDR3 DNA sequence: TGCGCCAGCAGCCAAGATCTTGACAGAGCCTATAATTCACCCCTCCACTTT. Translation: CASSQDLDRAYNSPLHF.

The chain has TRBV13 and TRBJ1-4, with D possibly TRBD1 on 5 matching bases. There are 15 residues in the CDR3. V was clipped by 5 bases and J by 8 bases, with 18 bases between them. Germline V lookup: CDR1 PRHDT, CDR2 FYEKMQ (reference sequence). The CDR3 DNA sequence: TGTGCCAGCAGCCAGCGAGCCCAGGGAGGGGAAAAACTGTTTTTT. Amino acid sequence: CASSQRAQGGEKLFF.

V and J are TRBV28 and TRBJ1-1, with a possible D match to TRBD1 (6 bases). Trimming took off 11 bases at V and 3 bases at J, with 16 bases between the two ends. The CDR3 runs 13 residues. Germline values: CDR1 MDHEN, CDR2 SYDVKM. CDR3: CACTGQSYTEAFF. The CDR3 DNA sequence: TGTGCCTGCACCGGACAGTCGTACACTGAAGCTTTCTTT. Variable domain in full (rest from reference TRBV28 and TRBJ1-1): DVKVTQSSRYLVKRTGEKVFLECVQDMDHENMFWYRQDPGLGLRLIYFSYDVKMKEKGDIPEGYSVSREKKERFSLILESASTNQTSMYLCACTGQSYTEAFFGQGTRLTVV.

CDR3 DNA: TGTGCCAGCAGCTTGACCCGGAGAGGCAATGAGCAGTTCTTC. Translation: CASSLTRRGNEQFF. The V call is TRBV5-6, the J call TRBJ2-1; D unresolved. The CDR3 has 14 residues. The germline V gene encodes CDR1 SGHDT and CDR2 YYEEEE. V lost 1 base to trimming and J lost 6 bases, with 11 bases between them. The complete variable domain, with remaining parts taken from reference TRBV5-6 and TRBJ2-1, reads DAGVTQSPTHLIKTRGQQVTLRCSPKSGHDTVSWYQQALGQGPQFIFQYYEEEERQRGNFPDRFSGHQFPNYSSELNVNALLLGDSALYLCASSLTRRGNEQFFGPGTRLTVL.

The V call is TRBV23-1, the J call TRBJ1-5; D remains unclear. TRBV23-1 is an ORF, and what it does is uncertain. Deletions cut 7 bases from V and 6 bases from J, with 7 bases between. This CDR3 spans 11 amino acids. CDR3 in amino acids: CASKFSQPQHF. DNA of the CDR3: TGCGCCAGCAAATTCAGTCAGCCCCAGCATTTT.

This clone was detected only a few times. The chain links TRBV5-4 to TRBJ2-7; 8 bases agree with TRBD2. The V segment lost 0 bases and the J segment 0 bases; nucleotides outside the gene matches: 5. The CDR3 extends over 16 amino acids. Germline CDR1 SGHNT, CDR2 YYREEE (reference sequence). The DNA for the CDR3 is TGTGCCAGCAGCTTGGGTAGCGGGACTTTCTCCTACGAGCAGTACTTC. Translation: CASSLGSGTFSYEQYF.

The genes are TRBV19 and TRBJ1-1, with unresolved D. The CDR3 covers 14 residues. Trimming pared 3 bases from V and 7 bases from J, leaving 15 bases between. Per germline, CDR1 LNHDA and CDR2 SQIVND (reference sequence). This CDR3 reads CASSILPGPYEAFF. The CDR3 DNA sequence: TGTGCCAGTAGTATCTTACCAGGCCCCTATGAAGCTTTCTTT.

The chain uses TRBV7-2 and TRBJ1-5; 8 positions agree with TRBD1. Germline lookup yields CDR1 SGHTA and CDR2 FQGNSA. This CDR3 region has 15 residues. V dropped 1 base and J dropped 6; count of bases not matched to a gene: 5. CDR3 loop: CASSLVGQGGQPQHF. DNA for the CDR3: TGTGCCAGCAGCTTAGTAGGACAGGGAGGTCAGCCCCAGCATTTT. Full variable domain (remainder filled in from reference TRBV7-2 and TRBJ1-5): GAGVSQSPSNKVTEKGKDVELRCDPISGHTALYWYRQSLGQGLEFLIYFQGNSAPDKSGLPSDRFSAERTGGSVSTLTIQRTQQEDSAVYLCASSLVGQGGQPQHFGDGTRLSIL.

The chain is built from TRBV5-1 and TRBJ2-1; D is uncertain. Germline loops: CDR1 SGHRS, CDR2 YFSETQ. This CDR3 has 15 residues. V lost 2 bases to trimming and J lost 3 bases, with 12 bases between them. In nucleotides, the CDR3 is TGCGCCAGCAGCTTTGATAAGCTGTTCTACAATGAGCAGTTCTTC. Translation: CASSFDKLFYNEQFF.

This clone was detected once. V is TRBV5-4 and J is TRBJ1-2, with 9 nucleotides matching TRBD1. Per germline, CDR1 SGHNT and CDR2 YYREEE (reference sequence). The CDR3 is 16 amino acids. V lost 4 bases to trimming and J lost 7 bases; unmatched junction nucleotides: 14. The CDR3: CASSTISDRGGLGYTF. DNA of the CDR3: TGTGCCAGCAGCACCATCTCGGACAGGGGCGGTCTTGGCTACACCTTC.

CDR3 bases: TGTGCCAGCAGTTTTAAGGGCGCCGGGGTCGAGCAGTACTTC. Translation: CASSFKGAGVEQYF. The chain couples TRBV27 to TRBJ2-7; D perhaps matches TRBD2 (5 bases). V was trimmed by 3 bases and J by 6 bases, leaving 15 bases between them. Looked up from germline, CDR1 is MNHEY and CDR2 is SMNVEV (reference sequence). This CDR3 is built from 14 residues.